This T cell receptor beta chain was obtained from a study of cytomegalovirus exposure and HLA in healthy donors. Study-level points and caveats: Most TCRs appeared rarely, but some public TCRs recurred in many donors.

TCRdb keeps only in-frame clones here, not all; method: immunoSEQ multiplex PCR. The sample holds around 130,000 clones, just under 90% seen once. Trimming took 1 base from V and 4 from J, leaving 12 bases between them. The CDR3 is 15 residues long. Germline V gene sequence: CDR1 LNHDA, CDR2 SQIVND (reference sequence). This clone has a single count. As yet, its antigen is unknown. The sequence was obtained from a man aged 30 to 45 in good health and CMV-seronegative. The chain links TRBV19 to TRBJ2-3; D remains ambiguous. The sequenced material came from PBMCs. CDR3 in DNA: TGTGCCAGTAGTATAGGGAGTGGTTCCGCAGATACGCAGTATTTT. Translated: CASSIGSGSADTQYF.